Presented here are 8 T cell receptor beta chains from one specimen sequenced in a study of blood T cell repertoires in COVID-19. Produced via immunoSEQ multiplex PCR; TCRdb's table is partial and in-frame only. The sample lists 390,000 or so clones, roughly 90% occurring once. The specimen was peripheral blood. These receptors originate from a woman under 40 with COVID-19, enrolled during active disease.

A single count supports this clone. Other DNA sequences in this sample translate to the same CDR3. DNA of the CDR3: TGTGCCAGCAGTTTAGGGCGGGGTAATACTGAAGCTTTCTTT. Amino acids: CASSLGRGNTEAFF. J is TRBJ1-1 and V is TRBV27; D is unclear. Germline V gives CDR1 MNHEY, CDR2 SMNVEV (reference sequence). CDR3 length: 14 residues. The V and J ends lost 2 bases and 5 bases respectively, with 12 bases between them.

The chain employs TRBV10-3 and TRBJ2-1; 8 bases are shared with TRBD1. V lost 4 bases and J lost 3; bases outside the gene matches: 5. Looked up from germline, CDR1 is ENHRY and CDR2 is SYGVKD. The CDR3 spans 15 residues. The CDR3 region has the DNA TGTGCCATCAGTGGCCGGGACAGGATCTACAATGAGCAGTTCTTC. Protein product: CAISGRDRIYNEQFF.

The chain uses TRBV7-8 and TRBJ1-1; possibly TRBD1 for D (5 bases). The V gene's germline CDR1 is SGHVS and CDR2 FQNEAQ. The CDR3 totals 15 residues. The ends were cut back, 0 bases at V and 0 bases at J, with 8 bases in the middle. CDR3 sequence (DNA): TGTGCCAGCAGCTTAGCGGGGGGGTTGAACACTGAAGCTTTCTTT. Residues: CASSLAGGLNTEAFF.

This clone has only one observation. The rearrangement uses TRBV9 and TRBJ2-3; 7 bases match TRBD1. The CDR3 runs to 14 residues. Germline CDR1 and CDR2: SGDLS and YYNGEE. With V trimmed by 4 bases and J by 7 bases, 9 bases remained unmatched. CDR3: CASSRTGEGHTQYF. CDR3 nucleotide sequence: TGTGCCAGCAGCAGAACAGGGGAAGGGCATACGCAGTATTTT.

J is TRBJ1-2 and V is TRBV11-3; D perhaps matches TRBD1 (6 bases). The CDR3 covers 15 residues. V shed 5 bases and J shed 2 bases, with 15 bases lying between them. Per germline, CDR1 SGHNT and CDR2 YENEEA. CDR3 protein: CASSQDRTFNYGYTF. As DNA, the CDR3 is TGTGCCAGCAGCCAGGACAGAACGTTCAACTATGGCTACACCTTC. The full variable domain, in which reference TRBV11-3 and TRBJ1-2 provide the parts outside the CDR3, is EAGVVQSPRYKIIEKKQPVAFWCNPISGHNTLYWYLQNLGQGPELLIRYENEEAVDDSQLPKDRFSAERLKGVDSTLKIQPAELGDSAVYLCASSQDRTFNYGYTFGSGTRLTVV.

This clone was found once. The chain joins TRBV6-5 to TRBJ1-6; D might be TRBD1 (6 bases). This CDR3 contains 15 residues. The V end was cut by 6 bases, the J end by 7 bases, with 16 bases between. In germline, CDR1 is MNHEY, CDR2 SVGAGI. The CDR3: CASRSYRATNSPLHF. CDR3 sequence (DNA): TGTGCCAGCAGGTCCTACAGGGCCACAAATTCACCCCTCCACTTT.

J is TRBJ2-2 and V is TRBV18; TRBD1 matches at 9 bases. This CDR3 has 16 amino acids. Germline assignment: CDR1 KGHSH and CDR2 LQKENI. Losses at the gene ends were 3 bases for V and 6 bases for J; bases not matched to a gene: 8. The CDR3 spells CASSPMSGQGSGELFF. Here the CDR3 DNA reads TGTGCCAGCTCACCCATGTCGGGACAGGGATCCGGGGAGCTGTTTTTT.

The rearrangement links TRBV18 to TRBJ2-5, with 10 nucleotides matching TRBD1. The CDR3 runs to 15 residues. V shed 3 bases, J shed 4 bases, and the junction held 5 bases outside the gene matches. Germline CDR1 and CDR2: KGHSH and LQKENI. CDR3 DNA: TGTGCCAGCTCACCCGGGACAGGGGATATAGAGACCCAGTACTTC. Translating gives CASSPGTGDIETQYF.